A selection of T cell receptor beta chains follows, all from one sample in a study of T cell responses to AZD1222 COVID-19 vaccine. Only in-frame clones appear in the TCRdb table, and some are missing; sequencing was by immunoSEQ multiplex PCR. The sample shows 60,000 to 75,000 clones, around 83% of them seen only once. The sample consisted of peripheral blood, taken on day 0 of AZD1222 vaccination. The source is an adult in good health. CDR3s include the opening cysteine and the closing phenylalanine or tryptophan. The order of the fields is J gene, V gene, CDR3 protein.

>TRBJ2-2|TRBV7-2
CASRPRDGTGQLTGELFF
>TRBJ2-1|TRBV5-6
CASSYSTGSSYNEQFF
>TRBJ2-1|TRBV9
CASSVDGFALNEQFF
>TRBJ1-5|TRBV4-1
CARGTGTPATYSNQPQHF
>TRBJ2-7|TRBV12-3/TRBV12-4
CASGGGPYEQYF
>TRBJ2-3|TRBV9
CASSVGVADTQYF
>TRBJ1-6|TRBV7-2
CASSFGYSPLHF
>TRBJ2-2|TRBV2
CASSPGWAGELFF
>TRBJ2-6|TRBV7-3
CASSSDSSGANVLTF
>TRBJ1-1|TRBV28
CASSLSMGAGRMGTEAFF
>TRBJ1-2|TRBV5-6
CASSWASIPYGYTF
>TRBJ1-2|TRBV2
CASSAIGQANYGYTF
>TRBJ1-5|TRBV27
CASSLGWGNQPQHF
>TRBJ2-5|TRBV11-1
CASSIGQGGGETQYF
>TRBJ1-1|TRBV9
CASSVDGMGTEAFF